The source of this T cell receptor beta chain is a study of Graves' ophthalmopathy and Graves' hyperthyroidism. The TCR beta CDR3 regions underwent amplification from RNA transcripts. Following a first-round RT-PCR that used HTBI primers, a second-round multiplex PCR was carried out. TCRdb passed the multiplex PCR reads through MiXCR, listing each CDR3 protein once. The sample lists about 1.1 million distinct CDR3 sequences; 35% to 40% were seen once. After removal of 5 bases from V and 0 bases from J, the junction contained 8 bases not matched to a gene. Germline CDR1 reads SEHNR; CDR2 reads FQNEAQ (reference sequence). CDR3 length: 17 residues. This clonotype showed up just a few times.

The TCR sequence derives from an adult man with Graves' hyperthyroidism. The rearrangement uses TRBV7-9 and TRBJ2-2, with 8 bases fitting TRBD2. The sequenced material came from peripheral blood or thyroid tissue (not recorded which). The CDR3 coding sequence is TGTGCCAGCAGCCCCCACGGGGGGGAACCGAACACCGGGGAGCTGTTTTTT. It is translated as CASSPHGGEPNTGELFF. Full variable domain (remainder filled in from reference TRBV7-9 and TRBJ2-2): DTGVSQNPRHKITKRGQNVTFRCDPISEHNRLYWYRQTLGQGPEFLTYFQNEAQLEKSRLLSDRFSAERPKGSFSTLEIQRTEQGDSAMYLCASSPHGGEPNTGELFFGEGSRLTVL.